One sample yielded the 2 T cell receptor beta chains listed below, sequenced in a study of T cell responses to AZD1222 COVID-19 vaccine. Only in-frame clones appear in the TCRdb table, and some are missing; sequencing was by immunoSEQ multiplex PCR. This sample carries 30,000 to 35,000 clones, approximately 80% of them seen once, and the ten largest clones take about 4.6%. This sample comprised peripheral blood, obtained 28 days after the second AZD1222 dose. The receptors derive from an adult who received the AZD1222 COVID-19 vaccine.

This clone turned up a few times. The chain is built from TRBV6-5 and TRBJ1-3, with no clear D. Germline CDR1 reads MNHEY; CDR2 reads SVGAGI. The CDR3 runs to 14 residues. V was shortened by 2 bases and J by 6 bases, with 11 bases between the two germline ends. CDR3 DNA sequence: TGTGCCAGCAGTTACGGGAGGACCGCAAACACCATATATTTT. It encodes CASSYGRTANTIYF.

The rearrangement uses TRBV6-5 and TRBJ1-5; no clear D. Looked up from germline, CDR1 is MNHEY and CDR2 is SVGAGI. Trimming left V 5 bases short and J 0 bases short, with 8 bases between. This CDR3 is 14 amino acids long. CDR3 nucleotides: TGTGCCAGCAGTCCCGATGGTAGCAATCAGCCCCAGCATTTT. Translated, it gives CASSPDGSNQPQHF.